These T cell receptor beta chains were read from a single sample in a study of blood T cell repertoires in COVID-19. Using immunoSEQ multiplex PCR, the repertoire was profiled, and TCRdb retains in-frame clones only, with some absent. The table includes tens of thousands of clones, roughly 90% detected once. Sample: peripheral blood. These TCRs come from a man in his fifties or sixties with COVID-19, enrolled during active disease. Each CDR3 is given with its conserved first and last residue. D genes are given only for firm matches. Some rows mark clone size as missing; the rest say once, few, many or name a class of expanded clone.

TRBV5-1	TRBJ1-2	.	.	CASSLALTRGGYYGYTF	TGCGCCAGCAGCTTGGCCCTGACAAGGGGCGGATACTATGGCTACACCTTC
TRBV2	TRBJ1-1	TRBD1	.	CASTPGQGNTEAFF	TGTGCCAGCACCCCTGGACAGGGAAACACTGAAGCTTTCTTT
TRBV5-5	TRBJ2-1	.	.	CASSPGTTSYNEQFF	TGTGCCAGCAGCCCCGGGACAACTTCCTACAATGAGCAGTTCTTC
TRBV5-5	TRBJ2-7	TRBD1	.	CASSLSSGQGIYEQYF	TGTGCCAGCAGCTTGTCGTCAGGACAGGGAATTTACGAGCAGTACTTC
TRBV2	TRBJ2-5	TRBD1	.	CASAMGQGLETQYF	TGTGCCAGCGCGATGGGACAGGGGCTGGAGACCCAGTACTTC
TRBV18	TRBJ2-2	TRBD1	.	CASSPNVVQGTNTGELFF	TGTGCCAGCTCACCAAACGTCGTACAGGGGACGAACACCGGGGAGCTGTTTTTT
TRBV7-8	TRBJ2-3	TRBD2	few	CASSSSGGGTDTQYF	TGTGCCAGCAGCTCCAGCGGGGGGGGCACAGATACGCAGTATTTT
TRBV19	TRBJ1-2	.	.	CASSPGQRHNYGYTF	TGTGCCAGTAGCCCCGGACAAAGACATAACTATGGCTACACCTTC
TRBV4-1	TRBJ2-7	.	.	CASSQDVGVPYEQYF	TGCGCCAGCAGCCAAGATGTCGGGGTACCCTACGAGCAGTACTTC
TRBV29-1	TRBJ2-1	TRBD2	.	CSVEDPAGGGNEQFF	TGCAGCGTTGAAGATCCAGCGGGGGGTGGGAATGAGCAGTTCTTC
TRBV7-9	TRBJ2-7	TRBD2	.	CASSPGLAGNEQYF	TGTGCCAGCAGCCCCGGACTAGCGGGGAACGAGCAGTACTTC
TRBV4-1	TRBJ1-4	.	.	CASSHPDPSATNEKLFF	TGCGCCAGCAGCCATCCGGACCCTAGCGCAACTAATGAAAAACTGTTTTTT
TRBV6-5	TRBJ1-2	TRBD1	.	CASRLGQGVYGYTF	TGTGCCAGCAGGCTTGGACAGGGGGTTTATGGCTACACCTTC
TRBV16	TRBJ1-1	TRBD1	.	CASSQTGTTEAFF	TGTGCCAGCAGCCAGACAGGGACCACTGAAGCTTTCTTT
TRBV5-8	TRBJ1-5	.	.	CASRLSGVPSGQPQHF	TGTGCCAGCAGATTGAGTGGTGTCCCCTCGGGTCAGCCCCAGCATTTT
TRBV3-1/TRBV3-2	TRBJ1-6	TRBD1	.	CASSQRRGRNSPLHF	TGTGCCAGCAGCCAGCGCAGGGGGCGGAATTCACCCCTCCACTTT
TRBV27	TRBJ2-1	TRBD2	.	CASSLGHRVIGTSGGYRYNEQFF	TGTGCCAGCAGTTTAGGGCACCGGGTGATTGGGACTAGCGGGGGATACCGCTACAATGAGCAGTTCTTC
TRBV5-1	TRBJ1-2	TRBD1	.	CASSLGPSGQNYGYTF	TGCGCCAGCAGCTTGGGGCCATCGGGACAGAACTATGGCTACACCTTC
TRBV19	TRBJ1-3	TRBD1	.	CASSWTGLNSGNTIYF	TGTGCCAGTAGTTGGACAGGCCTCAATTCTGGAAACACCATATATTTT
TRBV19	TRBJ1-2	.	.	CASSIGVVGYTF	TGTGCCAGTAGTATAGGAGTGGTGGGCTACACCTTC
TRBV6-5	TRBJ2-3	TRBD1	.	CASRQGGDTQYF	TGTGCCTCCAGACAGGGGGGAGATACGCAGTATTTT
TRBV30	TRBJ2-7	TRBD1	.	CAWRRTGLSYEQYF	TGTGCCTGGAGGAGGACAGGGCTCTCCTACGAGCAGTACTTC
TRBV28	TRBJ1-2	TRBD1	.	CASSSPGTGEDGYTF	TGTGCCAGCAGTAGTCCCGGGACAGGGGAGGACGGCTACACCTTC
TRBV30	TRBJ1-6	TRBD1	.	CAWSTDRGPSPLHF	TGTGCCTGGAGTACCGACAGGGGGCCTTCACCCCTCCACTTT
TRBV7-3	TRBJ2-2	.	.	CASSLYGTTNTGELFF	TGTGCCAGCAGCTTATACGGGACAACGAACACCGGGGAGCTGTTTTTT
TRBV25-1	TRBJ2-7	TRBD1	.	CASSGDRAFEQYF	TGTGCCAGCAGTGGTGACAGGGCCTTCGAGCAGTACTTC
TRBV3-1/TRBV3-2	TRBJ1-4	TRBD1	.	CASSQAGRQGGIEKLFF	TGTGCCAGCAGCCAAGCAGGTCGGCAGGGGGGAATAGAAAAACTGTTTTTT
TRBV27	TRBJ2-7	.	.	CATAGSTSYEQYF	TGTGCCACGGCGGGGTCCACCTCCTACGAGCAGTACTTC
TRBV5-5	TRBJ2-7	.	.	CASSLEGYRHEQYF	TGTGCCAGCAGCTTGGAGGGGTATAGGCACGAGCAGTACTTC
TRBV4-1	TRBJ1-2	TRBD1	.	CASSQSGTESYGYTF	TGCGCCAGCAGCCAAAGTGGGACAGAGAGCTATGGCTACACCTTC
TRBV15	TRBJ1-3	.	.	CATSASAGSGNTIYF	TGTGCCACCAGCGCCAGCGCGGGATCTGGAAACACCATATATTTT
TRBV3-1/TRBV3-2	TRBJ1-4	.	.	CASSQGGGSEKLFF	TGTGCCAGCAGCCAAGGAGGGGGTAGTGAAAAACTGTTTTTT
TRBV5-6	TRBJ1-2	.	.	CASRRGGANYGYTF	TGTGCCAGCAGAAGGGGAGGAGCTAACTATGGCTACACCTTC
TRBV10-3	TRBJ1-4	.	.	CAIRRDINEKLFF	TGTGCCATCAGAAGGGACATTAATGAAAAACTGTTTTTT
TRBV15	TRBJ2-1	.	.	CATGTRPNEQFF	TGTGCCACCGGGACAAGGCCCAATGAGCAGTTCTTC
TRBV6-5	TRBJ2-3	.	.	CASSWGYTQYF	TGTGCCAGCAGTTGGGGCTATACGCAGTATTTT
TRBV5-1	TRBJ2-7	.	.	CASSLGTGNSYEQYF	TGCGCCAGCAGCTTAGGTACAGGGAACTCCTACGAGCAGTACTTC